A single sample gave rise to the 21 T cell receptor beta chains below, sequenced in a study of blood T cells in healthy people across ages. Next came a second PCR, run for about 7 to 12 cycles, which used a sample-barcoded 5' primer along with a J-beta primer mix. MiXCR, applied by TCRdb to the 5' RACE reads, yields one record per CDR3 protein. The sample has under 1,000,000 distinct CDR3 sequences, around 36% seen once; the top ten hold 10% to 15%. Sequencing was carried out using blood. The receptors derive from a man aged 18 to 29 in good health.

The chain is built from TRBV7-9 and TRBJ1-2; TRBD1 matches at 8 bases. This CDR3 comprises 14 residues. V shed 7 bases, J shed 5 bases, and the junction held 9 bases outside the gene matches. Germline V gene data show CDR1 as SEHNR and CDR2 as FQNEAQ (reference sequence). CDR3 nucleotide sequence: TGTGCCAGCAACCCTGACAGGGGCGGGTATGGCTACACCTTC. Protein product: CASNPDRGGYGYTF.

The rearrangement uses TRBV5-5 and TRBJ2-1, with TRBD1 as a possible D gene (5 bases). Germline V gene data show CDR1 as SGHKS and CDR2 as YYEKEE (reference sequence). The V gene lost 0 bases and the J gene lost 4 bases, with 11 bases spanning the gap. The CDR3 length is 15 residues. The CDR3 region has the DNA TGTGCCAGCAGCTTGGAGACAGTAGGGTACAATGAGCAGTTCTTC. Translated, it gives CASSLETVGYNEQFF.

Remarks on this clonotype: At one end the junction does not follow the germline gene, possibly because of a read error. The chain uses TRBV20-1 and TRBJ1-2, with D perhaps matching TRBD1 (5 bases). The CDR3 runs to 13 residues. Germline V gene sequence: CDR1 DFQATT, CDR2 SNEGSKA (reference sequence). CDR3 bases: TGCAGTGCTAGAGATCGGGGCAGCTATGGCTGCACCTTC. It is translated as CSARDRGSYGCTF.

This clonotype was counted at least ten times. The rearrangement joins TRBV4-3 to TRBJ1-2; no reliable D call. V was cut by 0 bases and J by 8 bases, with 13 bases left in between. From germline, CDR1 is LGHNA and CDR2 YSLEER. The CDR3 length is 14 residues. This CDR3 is CASSQDVDSSGYTF. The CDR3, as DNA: TGCGCCAGCAGCCAAGATGTGGACTCTTCGGGCTACACCTTC.

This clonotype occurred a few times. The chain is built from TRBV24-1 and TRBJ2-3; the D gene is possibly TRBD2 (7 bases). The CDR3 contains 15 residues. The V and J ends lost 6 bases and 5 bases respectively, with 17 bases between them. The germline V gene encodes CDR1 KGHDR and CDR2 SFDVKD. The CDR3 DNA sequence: TGTGCCACCAGTCATGTCGGGGGGCAAGAAGATACGCAGTATTTT. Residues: CATSHVGGQEDTQYF.

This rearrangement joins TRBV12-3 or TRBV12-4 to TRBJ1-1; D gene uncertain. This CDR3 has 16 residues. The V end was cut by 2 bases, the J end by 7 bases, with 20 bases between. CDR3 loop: CASSLFSSHGTVEAFF. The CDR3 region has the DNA TGTGCCAGCAGTTTATTTAGTTCCCACGGTACCGTTGAAGCTTTCTTT.

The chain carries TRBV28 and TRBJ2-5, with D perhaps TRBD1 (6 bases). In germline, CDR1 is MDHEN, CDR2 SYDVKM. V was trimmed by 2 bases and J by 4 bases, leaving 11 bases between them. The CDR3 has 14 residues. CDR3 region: CASSLGTPGETQYF. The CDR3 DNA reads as TGTGCCAGCAGTTTAGGGACACCCGGAGAGACCCAGTACTTC.

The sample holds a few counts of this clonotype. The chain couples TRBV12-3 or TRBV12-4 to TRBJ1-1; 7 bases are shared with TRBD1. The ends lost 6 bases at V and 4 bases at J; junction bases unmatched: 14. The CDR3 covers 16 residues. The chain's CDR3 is CASSPRGGQDGTEAFF. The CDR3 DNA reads TGTGCCAGCAGCCCGAGGGGAGGACAGGACGGCACTGAAGCTTTCTTT.

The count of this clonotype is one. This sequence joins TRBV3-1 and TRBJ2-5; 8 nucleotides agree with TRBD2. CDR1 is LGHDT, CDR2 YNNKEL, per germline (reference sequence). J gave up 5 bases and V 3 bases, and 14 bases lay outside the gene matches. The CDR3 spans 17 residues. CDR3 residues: CASSHRTGGALLETQYF. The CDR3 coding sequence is TGTGCCAGCAGCCATCGGACCGGGGGGGCCCTCCTGGAGACCCAGTACTTC.

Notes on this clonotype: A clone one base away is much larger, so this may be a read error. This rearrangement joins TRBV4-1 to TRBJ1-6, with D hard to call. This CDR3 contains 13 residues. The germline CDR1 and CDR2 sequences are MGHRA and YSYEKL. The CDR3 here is CASSAFLMFPPHF. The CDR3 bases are TGCGCCAGCAGCGCCTTCTTAATGTTCCCCCCCCACTTT.

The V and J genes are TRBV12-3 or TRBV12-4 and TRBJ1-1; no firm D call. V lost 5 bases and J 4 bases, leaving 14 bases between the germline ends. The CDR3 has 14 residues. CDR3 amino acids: CASSHRAVGTEAFF. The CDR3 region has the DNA TGTGCCAGCAGTCATCGGGCGGTCGGCACTGAAGCTTTCTTT.

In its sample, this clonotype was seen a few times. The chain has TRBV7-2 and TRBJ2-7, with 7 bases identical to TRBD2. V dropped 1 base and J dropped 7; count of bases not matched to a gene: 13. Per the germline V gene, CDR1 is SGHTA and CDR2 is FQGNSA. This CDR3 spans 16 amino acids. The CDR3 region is CASSLGVLAEYNEQYF. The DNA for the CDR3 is TGTGCCAGCAGCTTAGGCGTCCTAGCGGAGTACAATGAGCAGTACTTC.

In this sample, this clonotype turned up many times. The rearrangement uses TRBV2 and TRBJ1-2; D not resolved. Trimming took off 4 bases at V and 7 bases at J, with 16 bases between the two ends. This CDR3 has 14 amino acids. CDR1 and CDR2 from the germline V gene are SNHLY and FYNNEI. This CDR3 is CASSGQTFLTGYTF. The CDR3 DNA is TGTGCCAGCAGTGGGCAGACTTTCCTTACTGGCTACACCTTC.

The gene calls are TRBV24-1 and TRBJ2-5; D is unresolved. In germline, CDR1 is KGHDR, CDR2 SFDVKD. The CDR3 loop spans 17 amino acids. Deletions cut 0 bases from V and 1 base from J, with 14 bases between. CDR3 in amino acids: CATSDLKRTSSQETQYF. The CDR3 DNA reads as TGTGCCACCAGTGATTTGAAACGGACCTCAAGCCAAGAGACCCAGTACTTC.

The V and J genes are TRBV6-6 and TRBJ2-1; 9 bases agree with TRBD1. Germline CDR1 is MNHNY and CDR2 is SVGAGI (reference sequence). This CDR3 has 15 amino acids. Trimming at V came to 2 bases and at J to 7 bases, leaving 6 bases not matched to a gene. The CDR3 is CASSYAGDRANEQFF. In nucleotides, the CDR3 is TGTGCCAGCAGTTACGCGGGGGACAGGGCGAATGAGCAGTTCTTC.

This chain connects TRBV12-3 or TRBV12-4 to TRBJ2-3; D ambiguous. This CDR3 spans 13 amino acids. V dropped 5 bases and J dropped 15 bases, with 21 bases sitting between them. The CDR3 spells CASSNVRTDVQYF. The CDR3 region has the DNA TGTGCCAGCAGTAATGTGAGAACAGATGTGCAATATTTT.

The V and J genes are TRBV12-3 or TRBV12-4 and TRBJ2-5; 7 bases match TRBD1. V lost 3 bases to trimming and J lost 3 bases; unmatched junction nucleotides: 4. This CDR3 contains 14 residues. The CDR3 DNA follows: TGTGCCAGCAGTTTCTCCGGGACAGAAGAGACCCAGTACTTC. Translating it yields CASSFSGTEETQYF.

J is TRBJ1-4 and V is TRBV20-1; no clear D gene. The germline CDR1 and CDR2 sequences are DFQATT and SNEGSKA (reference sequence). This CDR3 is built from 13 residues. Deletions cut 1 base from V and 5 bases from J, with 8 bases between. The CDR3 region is CSARGGGNEKLFF. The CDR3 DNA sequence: TGCAGTGCTAGAGGGGGTGGCAATGAAAAACTGTTTTTT.

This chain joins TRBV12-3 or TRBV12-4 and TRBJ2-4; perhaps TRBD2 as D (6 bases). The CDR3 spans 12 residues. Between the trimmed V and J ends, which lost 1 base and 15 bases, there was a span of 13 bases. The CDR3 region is CASSLGWGVRYF. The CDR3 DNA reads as TGTGCCAGCAGTTTAGGGTGGGGGGTTCGGTACTTC.

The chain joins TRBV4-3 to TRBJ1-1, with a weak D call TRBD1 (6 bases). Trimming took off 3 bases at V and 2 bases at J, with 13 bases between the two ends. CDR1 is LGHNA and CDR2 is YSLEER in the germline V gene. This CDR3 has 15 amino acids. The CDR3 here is CASSHNSRGNTEAFF. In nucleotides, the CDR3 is TGCGCCAGCAGCCACAACTCCAGGGGTAACACTGAAGCTTTCTTT.

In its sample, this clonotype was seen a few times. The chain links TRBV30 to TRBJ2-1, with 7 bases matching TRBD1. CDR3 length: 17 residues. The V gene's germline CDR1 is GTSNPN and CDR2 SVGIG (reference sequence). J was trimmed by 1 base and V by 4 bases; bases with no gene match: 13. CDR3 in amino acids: CAWTKDRIQGSYNEQFF. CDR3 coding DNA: TGTGCCTGGACCAAGGACAGGATCCAGGGGTCCTACAATGAGCAGTTCTTC.